The next 27 T cell receptor beta chains were all read from a single sample in a study of cytomegalovirus exposure and HLA in healthy donors. The PCR made use of 60 Vbeta and 13 Jbeta primers. The repertoire was sequenced with immunoSEQ multiplex PCR; TCRdb's copy has only in-frame clones and lacks some. The sample records hundreds of thousands of clones, around 90% being singletons. Material for sequencing was PBMCs. The receptors were gathered from a woman between 18 and 29 years old in good health and CMV-seronegative.

This clone was observed a few times. The rearrangement uses TRBV18 and TRBJ1-4, with 11 positions matching TRBD1. There are 16 residues in the CDR3. After removal of 3 bases from V and 0 bases from J, the junction contained 0 bases not matched to a gene. Germline CDR1 and CDR2: KGHSH and LQKENI. The CDR3 reads CASSPGQGATNEKLFF. As DNA, the CDR3 is TGTGCCAGCTCACCGGGACAGGGGGCAACTAATGAAAAACTGTTTTTT. Full variable domain (rest looked up from reference TRBV18 and TRBJ1-4): NAGVMQNPRHLVRRRGQEARLRCSPMKGHSHVYWYRQLPEEGLKFMVYLQKENIIDESGMPKERFSAEFPKEGPSILRIQQVVRGDSAAYFCASSPGQGATNEKLFFGSGTQLSVL.

The chain recombines TRBV1 with TRBJ1-6. TRBV1 is termed a pseudogene. The CDR3 has 17 residues. CDR3 region: CTSSQDRGRAYNSPLHF. DNA of the CDR3: TGCACCAGCAGCCAAGATCGGGGAAGGGCCTATAATTCACCCCTCCACTTT.

The chain uses TRBV7-9 and TRBJ1-4; D is perhaps TRBD1 (5 bases). The CDR3 runs to 14 residues. Germline-derived CDR1 and CDR2 are SEHNR and FQNEAQ (reference sequence). Trimming took 1 base from V and 8 from J, leaving 11 bases between them. This CDR3 reads CASSLGGVGEKLFF. The CDR3, as DNA: TGTGCCAGCAGCTTAGGGGGGGTCGGAGAAAAACTGTTTTTT.

The rearrangement joins TRBV13 to TRBJ2-1; 10 nucleotides agree with TRBD2. The V gene's germline CDR1 is PRHDT and CDR2 FYEKMQ (reference sequence). Germline trimming cut 5 bases from V and 9 bases from J; bases unmatched to any gene: 10. This CDR3 contains 15 residues. CDR3 loop: CASSGRGLALAEQFF. DNA for the CDR3: TGTGCCAGCAGCGGACGGGGACTAGCGCTGGCTGAGCAGTTCTTC. The entire variable domain, with the rest obtained from reference TRBV13 and TRBJ2-1, is as follows: AAGVIQSPRHLIKEKRETATLKCYPIPRHDTVYWYQQGPGQDPQFLISFYEKMQSDKGSIPDRFSAQQFSDYHSELNMSSLELGDSALYFCASSGRGLALAEQFFGPGTRLTVL.

The chain joins TRBV21-1 to TRBJ2-3; TRBD2, the table's D call, lacks a check against the DNA. TRBV21-1 is termed a pseudogene. The CDR3 extends over 16 amino acids. The CDR3 loop is CASSKRRAASTDTQYF. CDR3 bases: TGTGCCAGCAGCAAAAGGAGGGCAGCGAGCACAGATACGCAGTATTTT.

In DNA, the CDR3 is TGTGCCAGCAGTCCCAGGGGGAACACTGAAGCTTTCTTT. Residues: CASSPRGNTEAFF. V and J are TRBV6-5 and TRBJ1-1, with a possible D match to TRBD1 (6 bases). This CDR3 is 13 amino acids long. Trimming removed 5 bases at V and 1 base at J, with 8 bases between. CDR1 is MNHEY, CDR2 SVGAGI, per germline.

The chain joins TRBV2 to TRBJ1-5, with a weak D call TRBD1 (5 bases). Trimming left V 8 bases short and J 2 bases short, with 19 bases between. Germline V gives CDR1 SNHLY, CDR2 FYNNEI. This CDR3 has 16 amino acids. CDR3 bases: TGTGCCAGCGCCAGCTCTGGGCGGGGGGGCAATCAGCCCCAGCATTTT. Translation: CASASSGRGGNQPQHF.

This clone was seen only once. CDR3: CASSFETPTLTGELFF. CDR3 nucleotide sequence: TGCGCCAGCAGCTTTGAGACTCCTACCCTCACCGGGGAGCTGTTTTTT. This chain joins TRBV5-1 and TRBJ2-2, with no clear D. Trimming took 2 bases from V and 4 from J, leaving 15 bases between them. The length of the CDR3 is 16 residues. Germline V gene sequence: CDR1 SGHRS, CDR2 YFSETQ.

The V and J genes are TRBV29-1 and TRBJ1-1; TRBD1 matches 11 bases. After removal of 7 bases from V and 4 bases from J, the junction contained 5 bases not matched to a gene. CDR1 SQVTM and CDR2 ANQGSEA come from the germline V gene. The CDR3 is 13 amino acids. The CDR3 reads CSGGQGGGTEAFF. In DNA, the CDR3 is TGCAGCGGGGGACAGGGGGGAGGCACTGAAGCTTTCTTT.

This rearrangement joins TRBV7-9 to TRBJ2-7, with 12 positions matching TRBD2. Germline lookup yields CDR1 SEHNR and CDR2 FQNEAQ (reference sequence). The V gene end was trimmed by 6 bases and the J gene end by 3 bases; junction bases not matched to a gene: 9. The CDR3 is 16 residues long. The CDR3 loop is CASSPKSTSGGYEQYF. The DNA of the CDR3 is TGTGCCAGCAGTCCAAAATCGACTAGCGGGGGCTACGAGCAGTACTTC.

The V and J genes are TRBV29-1 and TRBJ2-7, with 9 nucleotides matching TRBD1. Germline V gene lookup returns CDR1 SQVTM and CDR2 ANQGSEA. The junction had 5 bases not matched to a gene; V was cut back by 5 bases and J by 3 bases. CDR3 length equals 13 residues. The DNA of the CDR3 is TGCAGCGTTCCCGGGACAGGGAACTACGAGCAGTACTTC. Amino acids: CSVPGTGNYEQYF.

V is TRBV5-1 and J is TRBJ2-3, with 9 nucleotides matching TRBD2. This CDR3 contains 14 residues. Germline-derived CDR1 and CDR2 are SGHRS and YFSETQ. With V trimmed by 6 bases and J by 4 bases, 6 bases remained unmatched. CDR3 coding DNA: TGCGCCAGCAAGCTAGCGGGGTTCGCAGATACGCAGTATTTT. Translation: CASKLAGFADTQYF.

The V gene is TRBV5-6, the J gene TRBJ2-1; D is undetermined. There are 13 residues in the CDR3. The germline V gene has CDR1 SGHDT and CDR2 YYEEEE. The V end was cut by 0 bases, the J end by 8 bases, with 9 bases between. The CDR3 spells CASSLGAVDEQFF. DNA for the CDR3: TGTGCCAGCAGCTTGGGTGCGGTAGATGAGCAGTTCTTC.

CDR3 protein: CASSGRQGHYGYTF. DNA for the CDR3: TGTGCCAGCAGTGGAAGACAGGGGCACTATGGCTACACCTTC. The chain recombines TRBV6-1 with TRBJ1-2, with 8 bases matching TRBD1. J was trimmed by 3 bases and V by 4 bases; bases with no gene match: 4. The germline CDR1 and CDR2 sequences are MNHNS and SASEGT. CDR3 size: 14 residues.

The chain combines TRBV10-2 with TRBJ1-5, with 8 bases matching TRBD1. There are 15 residues in the CDR3. Germline trimming cut 5 bases from V and 0 bases from J; bases unmatched to any gene: 3. The germline CDR1 and CDR2 sequences are WSHSY and SAAADI. CDR3 region: CASSRDRYSNQPQHF. CDR3 DNA sequence: TGCGCCAGCAGTAGGGACAGGTATAGCAATCAGCCCCAGCATTTT.

V is TRBV10-2 and J is TRBJ2-6; possibly TRBD1 for D (6 bases). CDR1 is WSHSY, CDR2 SAAADI, per germline. The CDR3 has 15 amino acids. V lost 8 bases, J lost 0 bases, and 11 bases lay in between. This chain's CDR3 is CASAGQFSGANVLTF. As DNA, the CDR3 is TGCGCCAGCGCCGGACAGTTCTCTGGGGCCAACGTCCTGACTTTC.

The genes are TRBV9 and TRBJ2-2, with D tentatively TRBD1 (5 bases). V gave up 3 bases and J gave up 3 bases, with 12 bases separating them. Germline V gene lookup returns CDR1 SGDLS and CDR2 YYNGEE. CDR3 size: 15 residues. The CDR3 region is CASSAALGHTGELFF. In DNA form, the CDR3 reads TGTGCCAGCAGCGCGGCACTGGGGCACACCGGGGAGCTGTTTTTT.

V usage is TRBV5-1 and J usage is TRBJ2-1; TRBD2 matches at 7 bases. The CDR3 consists of 14 residues. Germline CDR1 is SGHRS and CDR2 is YFSETQ. Trimming at V came to 0 bases and at J to 6 bases, leaving 3 bases not matched to a gene. CDR3 protein: CASSLVGGGNEQFF. CDR3 DNA: TGCGCCAGCAGCTTGGTCGGCGGGGGCAATGAGCAGTTCTTC.

The chain combines TRBV30 with TRBJ1-3; D is ambiguous. V lost 3 bases and J lost 0, with 6 bases in between. Germline lookup yields CDR1 GTSNPN and CDR2 SVGIG (reference sequence). The CDR3 is 13 amino acids. The DNA of the CDR3 is TGTGCCTGGAGGCTCAGCTCTGGAAACACCATATATTTT. Protein: CAWRLSSGNTIYF.

The CDR3 sequence: CASSLPLSGANYGYTF. Here the CDR3 DNA reads TGTGCCAGCAGCTTACCCCTTTCAGGGGCTAACTATGGCTACACCTTC. This sequence joins TRBV13 and TRBJ1-2; D is perhaps TRBD1 (6 bases). Trimming took off 2 bases at V and 0 bases at J, with 13 bases between the two ends. Germline CDR1 reads PRHDT; CDR2 reads FYEKMQ (reference sequence). The CDR3 is 16 residues long. Full variable domain (outside the CDR3, taken from reference TRBV13 and TRBJ1-2): AAGVIQSPRHLIKEKRETATLKCYPIPRHDTVYWYQQGPGQDPQFLISFYEKMQSDKGSIPDRFSAQQFSDYHSELNMSSLELGDSALYFCASSLPLSGANYGYTFGSGTRLTVV.

This chain links TRBV5-4 with TRBJ2-1; no clear D gene. The CDR3 runs to 14 residues. Trimming left V 5 bases short and J 1 base short, with 10 bases between. Germline V CDR1 and CDR2: SGHNT, YYREEE (reference sequence). CDR3 region: CASRLQTSYNEQFF. CDR3 nucleotide sequence: TGTGCCAGCAGACTCCAGACTTCCTACAATGAGCAGTTCTTC. Together with reference TRBV5-4 and TRBJ2-1, the CDR3 gives the full variable domain: ETGVTQSPTHLIKTRGQQVTLRCSSQSGHNTVSWYQQALGQGPQFIFQYYREEENGRGNFPPRFSGLQFPNYSSELNVNALELDDSALYLCASRLQTSYNEQFFGPGTRLTVL.

This sequence joins TRBV7-3 and TRBJ2-4; D is perhaps TRBD1 (6 bases). Germline lookup yields CDR1 SGHTA and CDR2 FQGTGA. V lost 4 bases and J lost 0, with 22 bases in between. The CDR3 is 19 residues long. The CDR3 loop is CASSSPSWGLGEAKNIQYF. The CDR3 bases are TGTGCCAGCAGCTCCCCCTCATGGGGGCTAGGGGAAGCCAAAAACATTCAGTACTTC.

The chain links TRBV27 to TRBJ2-1, with 11 bases fitting TRBD2. This CDR3 region has 18 residues. Germline CDR1 MNHEY, CDR2 SMNVEV (reference sequence). V lost 5 bases and J lost 4; bases outside the gene matches: 13. The chain's CDR3 is CASSLFFGASGGYNEQFF. In nucleotides, the CDR3 is TGTGCCAGCAGTCTGTTTTTTGGGGCTAGCGGGGGGTACAATGAGCAGTTCTTC.

The table lists this clone with a few counts. The genes are TRBV6-5 and TRBJ2-3; 7 positions agree with TRBD1. CDR3 length equals 14 residues. Germline V gene lookup returns CDR1 MNHEY and CDR2 SVGAGI. V was clipped by 5 bases and J by 4 bases; unmatched bases: 6. The CDR3 coding sequence is TGTGCCAGCAGTAACAGGGGAAGGGCAGATACGCAGTATTTT. Protein: CASSNRGRADTQYF.

Turning to this clone: The identical CDR3 is also encoded by other nucleotide sequences in the sample. This chain uses TRBV5-1 with TRBJ2-5, with a tentative D call TRBD2 (6 bases). This CDR3 contains 15 residues. Germline CDR1 reads SGHRS; CDR2 reads YFSETQ. V lost 0 bases and J lost 1, with 10 bases in between. The CDR3, as DNA: TGCGCCAGCAGCTTGGGTGGAGGGCCCCAAGAGACCCAGTACTTC. It codes for CASSLGGGPQETQYF.

This sequence joins TRBV29-1 and TRBJ2-1; possible D gene TRBD1, 6 bases. The CDR3 has 14 residues. Trimming pared 3 bases from V and 7 bases from J, leaving 16 bases between. The germline CDR1 and CDR2 sequences are SQVTM and ANQGSEA. DNA of the CDR3: TGCAGCGTTGAGGGTGGGGGCGTGGGAAATGAGCAGTTCTTC. This gives the protein CSVEGGGVGNEQFF.

The chain links TRBV28 to TRBJ2-7; TRBD2 matches at 13 bases. V dropped 8 bases and J dropped 3; count of bases not matched to a gene: 4. The CDR3 sequence is 14 residues long. CDR1 and CDR2 (germline): MDHEN, SYDVKM. The CDR3 spells CASQLAGGNYEQYF. The CDR3 DNA follows: TGTGCCAGCCAACTAGCGGGGGGGAACTACGAGCAGTACTTC.